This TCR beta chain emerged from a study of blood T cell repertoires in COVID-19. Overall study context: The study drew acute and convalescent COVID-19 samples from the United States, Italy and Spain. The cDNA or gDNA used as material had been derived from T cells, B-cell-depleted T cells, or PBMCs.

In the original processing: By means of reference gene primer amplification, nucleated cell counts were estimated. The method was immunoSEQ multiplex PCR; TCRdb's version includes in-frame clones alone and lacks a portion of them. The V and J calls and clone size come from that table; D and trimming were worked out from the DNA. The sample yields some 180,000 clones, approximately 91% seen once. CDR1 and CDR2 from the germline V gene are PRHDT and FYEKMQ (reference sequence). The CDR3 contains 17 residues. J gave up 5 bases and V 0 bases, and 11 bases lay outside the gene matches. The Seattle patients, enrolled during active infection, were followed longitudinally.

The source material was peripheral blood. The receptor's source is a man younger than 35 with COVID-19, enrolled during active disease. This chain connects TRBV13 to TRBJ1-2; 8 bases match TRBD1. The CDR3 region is CASSLGRSRTGRYGYTF. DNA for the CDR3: TGTGCCAGCAGCTTAGGTCGGTCGAGGACAGGGAGATATGGCTACACCTTC.